This T cell receptor (beta chain) was observed in a study of shared clonotypes between healthy human individuals. Subsets obtained from CD4+ cells comprised CD45RA+ naive and CD45RA-negative memory cells. The CDR3 covers 14 residues. Trimming left V 4 bases short and J 2 bases short, with 13 bases between. Germline V CDR1 and CDR2: SGDLS, YYNGEE. A remark on this clone: Its antigen remains unidentified.

The table came from immunoSEQ multiplex PCR; TCRdb's copy has only in-frame clones and leaves some out. The sample has about a million clones, approximately 68% seen once. Study-wide results and limits: Several donors shared around 5.1% of their naive CD4 clonotypes. Clonotype sharing among donors, it was expected, would be affected by sequencing depth.

V usage is TRBV9 and J usage is TRBJ2-7; D is perhaps TRBD1 or TRBD2 (5 bases each). The receptor comes from a man between 18 and 35 years old in good health. The sequencing input was memory CD4+ T cells sorted from blood. The subset here: CD45RA-negative fraction. The CDR3 DNA sequence: TGTGCCAGCAGCCCCTCCGGGGACCCCTACGAGCAGTACTTC. This translates into CASSPSGDPYEQYF.